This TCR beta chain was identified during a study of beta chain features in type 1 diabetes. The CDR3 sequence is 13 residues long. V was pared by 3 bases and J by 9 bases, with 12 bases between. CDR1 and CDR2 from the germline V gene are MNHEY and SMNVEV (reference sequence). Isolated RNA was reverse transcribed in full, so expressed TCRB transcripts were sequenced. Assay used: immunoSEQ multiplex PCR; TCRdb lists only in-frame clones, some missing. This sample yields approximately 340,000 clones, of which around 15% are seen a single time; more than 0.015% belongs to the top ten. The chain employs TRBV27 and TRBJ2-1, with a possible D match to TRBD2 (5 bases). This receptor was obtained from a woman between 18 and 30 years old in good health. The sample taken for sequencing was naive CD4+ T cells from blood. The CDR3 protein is CASSLSSGSEQFF. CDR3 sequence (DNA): TGTGCCAGCAGTTTGTCCTCGGGGAGTGAGCAGTTCTTC.